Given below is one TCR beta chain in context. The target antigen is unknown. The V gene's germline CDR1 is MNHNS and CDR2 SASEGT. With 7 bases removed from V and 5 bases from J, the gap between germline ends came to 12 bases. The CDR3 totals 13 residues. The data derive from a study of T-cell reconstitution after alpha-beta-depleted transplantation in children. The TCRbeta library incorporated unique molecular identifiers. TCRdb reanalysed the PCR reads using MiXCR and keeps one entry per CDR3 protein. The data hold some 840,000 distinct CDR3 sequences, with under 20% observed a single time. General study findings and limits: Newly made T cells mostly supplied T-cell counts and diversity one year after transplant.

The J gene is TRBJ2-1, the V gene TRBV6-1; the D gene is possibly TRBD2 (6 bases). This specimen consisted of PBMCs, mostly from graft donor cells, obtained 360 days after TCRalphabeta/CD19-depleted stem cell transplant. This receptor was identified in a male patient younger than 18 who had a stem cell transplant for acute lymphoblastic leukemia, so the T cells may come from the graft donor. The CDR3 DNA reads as TGTGCCAGCATGCGCGGGACTGACAATGAGCAGTTCTTC. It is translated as CASMRGTDNEQFF.